One sample yielded the 23 T cell receptor beta chains listed below, sequenced in a study of blood T cells in healthy people across ages. For the second PCR, which ran for 7 to 11 cycles, a sample-barcoded 5' primer and a J-beta primer mix were used. From the 5' RACE reads, TCRdb called clonotypes with MiXCR, one entry per CDR3 protein. Among roughly 1,500,000 distinct CDR3 sequences listed, roughly 40% were seen once. Input material: blood. The origin of the receptors is a woman between 18 and 30 years old in good health.

This clonotype was recorded a few times. The chain couples TRBV10-3 to TRBJ2-7; 8 nucleotides agree with TRBD1. CDR1 is ENHRY, CDR2 SYGVKD, per germline. The CDR3 is 15 residues long. J gave up 9 bases and V 0 bases, and 10 bases lay outside the gene matches. The CDR3 bases are TGTGCCATCAGTGAGTCTGGACAGGGACCTAATGGGCAGTACTTC. Translated: CAISESGQGPNGQYF.

This chain uses TRBV20-1 with TRBJ2-1; perhaps D is TRBD1 or TRBD2 (5 bases each). CDR1 and CDR2 (germline): DFQATT, SNEGSKA (reference sequence). This CDR3 has 13 amino acids. V lost 7 bases, J lost 4 bases, and 14 bases lay in between. The CDR3 sequence is CSVARDRYNEQFF. DNA of the CDR3: TGCAGTGTGGCCCGGGACCGGTACAATGAGCAGTTCTTC.

V is TRBV20-1 and J is TRBJ2-3; D might be TRBD2 (6 bases). V dropped 5 bases and J dropped 0 bases, with 9 bases sitting between them. Germline CDR1 DFQATT, CDR2 SNEGSKA (reference sequence). The CDR3 consists of 13 residues. In nucleotides, the CDR3 is TGCAGTGCTGGAGGGAAAAGCACAGATACGCAGTATTTT. It translates to CSAGGKSTDTQYF.

CDR3 loop: CASSQSQTGSSYEQYF. CDR3 sequence (DNA): TGCGCCAGCAGCCAATCCCAGACAGGGAGCTCCTACGAGCAGTACTTC. The chain couples TRBV4-1 to TRBJ2-7; 7 nucleotides align to TRBD1. Germline lookup yields CDR1 MGHRA and CDR2 YSYEKL. V trimming: 2 bases; J trimming: 0 bases; junction bases outside the gene matches: 7. CDR3 size: 16 residues.

In its sample, this clonotype was seen a few times. This rearrangement joins TRBV5-1 to TRBJ2-3, with 9 bases that match TRBD2. The germline V gene encodes CDR1 SGHRS and CDR2 YFSETQ. This CDR3 comprises 17 residues. J gave up 4 bases and V 1 base, and 10 bases lay outside the gene matches. DNA of the CDR3: TGCGCCAGCAGCTTGCCCTTGGGACTAGCCGAGGCAGATACGCAGTATTTT. Protein product: CASSLPLGLAEADTQYF.

The chain employs TRBV18 and TRBJ2-7, with D perhaps being TRBD1 or TRBD2 (5 bases each). V was cut by 8 bases and J by 5 bases, with 16 bases left in between. This CDR3 has 13 amino acids. CDR1 KGHSH and CDR2 LQKENI come from the germline V gene. DNA of the CDR3: TGTGCCAGCACCCCCGGGGCTCGACACGAGCAGTACTTC. Its translation: CASTPGARHEQYF.

The rearrangement links TRBV4-1 to TRBJ1-1; D is unresolved. The V gene's germline CDR1 is MGHRA and CDR2 YSYEKL. CDR3 length equals 15 residues. Trimming left V 4 bases short and J 5 bases short, with 17 bases between. The CDR3 reads CASSLDTGEGTEAFF. The CDR3 DNA reads as TGCGCCAGCAGCCTCGATACGGGAGAGGGAACTGAAGCTTTCTTT.

The genes are TRBV21-1 and TRBJ2-5; no check of the table's D call, TRBD1, against the DNA was made. The J call may be in error: the DNA end matches TRBJ2-7 better. TRBV21-1 is deemed a pseudogene. The CDR3 sequence is 12 residues long. The CDR3 is CASRMGGYEQYF. The CDR3 DNA sequence: TGTGCCAGCAGGATGGGGGGCTACGAGCAGTACTTC.

The chain uses TRBV29-1 and TRBJ2-7; D may correspond to TRBD1 or TRBD2 (5 bases each). In germline, CDR1 is SQVTM, CDR2 ANQGSEA. CDR3 length: 13 residues. Trimming cost V 0 bases and J 7 bases, with 13 bases left between them. The CDR3 DNA is TGCAGCGTTGAAGAAGGGACCCGGAATGAGCAGTACTTC. This gives the protein CSVEEGTRNEQYF.

This clonotype was seen more than once but under ten times. The chain couples TRBV5-1 to TRBJ2-5, with D perhaps TRBD2 (5 bases). The CDR3 spans 14 residues. Germline V gene data show CDR1 as SGHRS and CDR2 as YFSETQ. With 2 bases removed from V and 3 bases from J, the gap between germline ends came to 11 bases. DNA for the CDR3: TGCGCCAGCAGCTTCTCGACTACGGAAGAGACCCAGTACTTC. Translating gives CASSFSTTEETQYF.

This chain joins TRBV7-2 and TRBJ2-7, with 8 bases identical to TRBD2. This CDR3 contains 15 residues. Germline CDR1 SGHTA, CDR2 FQGNSA. Germline trimming cut 4 bases from V and 3 bases from J; bases unmatched to any gene: 8. The CDR3 region is CASSSPGRAVYEQYF. The CDR3 region has the DNA TGTGCCAGCAGCTCCCCCGGGAGGGCAGTCTACGAGCAGTACTTC. Full variable domain (rest looked up from reference TRBV7-2 and TRBJ2-7): GAGVSQSPSNKVTEKGKDVELRCDPISGHTALYWYRQSLGQGLEFLIYFQGNSAPDKSGLPSDRFSAERTGGSVSTLTIQRTQQEDSAVYLCASSSPGRAVYEQYFGPGTRLTVT.

The chain carries TRBV6-5 and TRBJ1-2, with TRBD1 matching 8 bases. Germline lookup yields CDR1 MNHEY and CDR2 SVGAGI. The CDR3 consists of 18 residues. V lost 4 bases to trimming and J lost 1 base; unmatched junction nucleotides: 14. For the CDR3, the DNA is TGTGCCAGCAGTTTGTCCCGTCCAGGGGGCGCGGGTAACTATGGCTACACCTTC. It is translated as CASSLSRPGGAGNYGYTF.

CDR3: CASSWGQSRDYTF. The CDR3 nucleotides are TGTGCCAGCAGCTGGGGACAGTCTAGAGACTACACCTTC. The chain employs TRBV28 and TRBJ1-2, with 7 bases lining up with TRBD1. The germline gives CDR1 MDHEN, CDR2 SYDVKM. V trimming: 6 bases; J trimming: 10 bases; junction bases outside the gene matches: 11. The CDR3 runs to 13 residues.

This clonotype was found many times. The CDR3 is CASNPPGQLWDGYTF. Written as DNA, the CDR3 is TGTGCCAGCAATCCCCCGGGCCAATTATGGGATGGCTACACCTTC. The chain has TRBV28 and TRBJ1-2; D is undetermined. There are 15 residues in the CDR3. With 7 bases removed from V and 6 bases from J, the gap between germline ends came to 21 bases. The germline gives CDR1 MDHEN, CDR2 SYDVKM.

This clonotype was picked up a small number of times. The CDR3 DNA follows: TGTGCCAGTGCTAGGTGGACAGCCTACGAGCAGTACTTC. Translated: CASARWTAYEQYF. The chain combines TRBV2 with TRBJ2-7, with a possible D match to TRBD1 (6 bases). Germline loops: CDR1 SNHLY, CDR2 FYNNEI. The CDR3 spans 13 residues. The ends were cut back, 9 bases at V and 2 bases at J, with 14 bases in the middle. Full variable domain (missing parts from reference TRBV2 and TRBJ2-7): EPEVTQTPSHQVTQMGQEVILRCVPISNHLYFYWYRQILGQKVEFLVSFYNNEISEKSEIFDDQFSVERPDGSNFTLKIRSTKLEDSAMYFCASARWTAYEQYFGPGTRLTVT.

This clonotype has more than one count but fewer than ten. This sequence joins TRBV3-1 and TRBJ2-1, with TRBD2 identical over 11 bases. The CDR3 has 17 amino acids. V shed 3 bases and J 2 bases; nucleotides not matched to a gene: 6. Germline V CDR1 and CDR2: LGHDT, YNNKEL (reference sequence). Written as DNA, the CDR3 is TGTGCCAGCAGCCAGTTCTCTAGCGGGGGGCCCTACAATGAGCAGTTCTTC. The encoded protein is CASSQFSSGGPYNEQFF.

The V and J genes are TRBV6-5 and TRBJ2-3; TRBD2 matches 8 bases. Germline V gives CDR1 MNHEY, CDR2 SVGAGI. V lost 6 bases, J lost 0 bases, and 5 bases stayed unmatched. The CDR3 is 15 residues long. DNA of the CDR3: TGTGCCAGCAGGAAACTAGCGGAAAGCACAGATACGCAGTATTTT. Protein sequence: CASRKLAESTDTQYF.

This chain links TRBV10-1 with TRBJ2-1; 7 nucleotides align to TRBD1. CDR3 length equals 16 residues. Trimming took 4 bases from V and 4 from J; bases not matched to a gene: 10. Germline CDR1 WNHNN, CDR2 SYGVQD (reference sequence). The CDR3 spells CASSASRGQLYNEQFF. The CDR3 DNA reads as TGCGCCAGCAGTGCCTCTCGGGGACAGCTTTACAATGAGCAGTTCTTC.

The chain has TRBV7-3 and TRBJ2-5; 8 positions match TRBD2. Germline assignment: CDR1 SGHTA and CDR2 FQGTGA. V shed 6 bases and J 11 bases; nucleotides not matched to a gene: 14. The CDR3 is 14 residues long. This CDR3 is CASRRAGGDNEQYF. CDR3 DNA sequence: TGTGCCAGCAGGCGGGCGGGGGGAGACAATGAGCAGTACTTC.

The chain carries TRBV10-3 and TRBJ2-7; 11 nucleotides agree with TRBD2. After removal of 6 bases from V and 6 bases from J, the junction contained 16 bases not matched to a gene. The CDR3 totals 17 residues. CDR1 is ENHRY, CDR2 SYGVKD, per germline. The CDR3 sequence is CAISHQSTSGSRLEQYF. CDR3 nucleotides: TGTGCCATCAGCCACCAATCTACTAGCGGGAGCCGTCTCGAGCAGTACTTC.

CDR3 coding DNA: TGCAGTGCAATCAATCTTCGGAACGAGCAGTACTTC. Amino acid sequence: CSAINLRNEQYF. V usage is TRBV20-1 and J usage is TRBJ2-7; D gene uncertain. The CDR3 runs to 12 residues. V was shortened by 6 bases and J by 5 bases, with 14 bases between the two germline ends. CDR1 and CDR2 (germline): DFQATT, SNEGSKA (reference sequence).

This clonotype was detected a few times. V usage is TRBV6-1 and J usage is TRBJ2-7; 9 positions match TRBD2. There are 14 residues in the CDR3. Germline V gene lookup returns CDR1 MNHNS and CDR2 SASEGT. V lost 10 bases and J lost 5; bases outside the gene matches: 12. The CDR3 sequence is CATLSGSRVHEQYF. CDR3 sequence (DNA): TGTGCCACACTTAGCGGGAGTAGAGTCCACGAGCAGTACTTC.

The chain uses TRBV5-1 and TRBJ2-1; TRBD2 matches 10 bases. Germline V lookup: CDR1 SGHRS, CDR2 YFSETQ. The CDR3 totals 16 residues. J gave up 4 bases and V 4 bases, and 8 bases lay outside the gene matches. The CDR3 region is CASSDLLAGVYNEQFF. The CDR3 nucleotides are TGCGCCAGCAGCGATCTGCTAGCGGGAGTTTACAATGAGCAGTTCTTC.